Listed below are T cell receptor beta chains from one sample, sequenced in a study of T cell responses to AZD1222 COVID-19 vaccine. Libraries were prepared by immunoSEQ multiplex PCR; TCRdb keeps only in-frame clonotypes and omits some of them. The sample consists of approximately 110,000 clones, 70% to 90% of them appearing once. The sequencing used peripheral blood, collected on day 0 of MenACWY control vaccination. These receptors all come from an adult in good health. The CDR3 runs from the conserved cysteine through the conserved F or W. The D gene is left open where the match is weak. Clone sizes are given selectively: once, few, many, or a class where the clone is expanded.

once	-	TRBV5-5	TRBJ2-3	TGTGCCAGCAACTTGGCGGGACAGCCACGAGATACGCAGTATTTT	CASNLAGQPRDTQYF
-	-	TRBV18	TRBJ1-1	TGTGCCAGCTCACCACCTCTAGCTGGGCAAAATGAAGCTTTCTTT	CASSPPLAGQNEAFF
-	-	TRBV3-1/TRBV3-2	TRBJ1-6	TGTGCCAGCAGCCAGTCTGGCGTATTATCACCCCTCCACTTT	CASSQSGVLSPLHF
-	-	TRBV28	TRBJ2-7	TGTGCCAGCAGCCTTCCGGGACGCTCCTACGAGCAGTACTTC	CASSLPGRSYEQYF
-	-	TRBV7-9	TRBJ2-1	TGTGCCAGCAGCTTAGTAGGTTACAATGAGCAGTTCTTC	CASSLVGYNEQFF
-	-	TRBV12-3/TRBV12-4	TRBJ1-5	TGTGCCAGCAGTTTCAGTAGCAATCAGCCCCAGCATTTT	CASSFSSNQPQHF
-	-	TRBV19	TRBJ1-2	TGTGCCAGTACCACGGGGAGGTTGTTCTACACCTTC	CASTTGRLFYTF
-	-	TRBV28	TRBJ1-2	-	CASSSSTGNYGYTF
-	-	TRBV9	TRBJ2-5	TGTGCCAGCAGCGTAGGAGGGGGGATAGAGGGGACCCAGTACTTC	CASSVGGGIEGTQYF
-	-	TRBV6-5	TRBJ2-5	TGTGCCAGCAGTTACTCGCCGGAGACGGAGACCCAGTACTTC	CASSYSPETETQYF
-	-	TRBV5-1	TRBJ2-2	TGCGCCAGCAGCTCCGGGGCGCAGCACACCGGGGAGCTGTTTTTT	CASSSGAQHTGELFF
-	TRBD1	TRBV18	TRBJ1-1	TGTGCCAGCTCACCATTTGGGACAGGGGTTACTGAAGCTTTCTTT	CASSPFGTGVTEAFF
-	-	TRBV5-1	TRBJ1-5	TGCGCCAGCAGCTTGGGACAGAGCAATCAGCCCCAGCATTTT	CASSLGQSNQPQHF
few	TRBD2	TRBV5-1	TRBJ2-5	TGCGCCAGCAGCGTGGAGGGACTAGGAGGGGAGACCCAGTACTTC	CASSVEGLGGETQYF
-	-	TRBV7-2	TRBJ2-1	TGTGCCAGTGGGGGGTACAATGAGCAGTTCTTC	CASGGYNEQFF
-	-	TRBV6-5	TRBJ1-5	TGTGCCAGCAGTTCTCGGAGAGGGGCTCTCAATCAGCCCCAGCATTTT	CASSSRRGALNQPQHF
-	-	TRBV25-1	TRBJ1-1	TGTGCCAGCAGTGACATACAGACTAACACTGAAGCTTTCTTT	CASSDIQTNTEAFF